Each of the 8 T cell receptor beta chains below was sequenced from the same sample in a study of human T cells and chemical hapten exposure. The sample's time point: pre-sensitization, week 0. Treatment denoted: therapeutic diphenylcyclopropenone sensitization with weekly scalp DPC. Each CDR3 protein gets one entry after TCRdb re-called the RACE reads with MiXCR. The sample lists about 290,000 distinct CDR3 sequences; around 7.7% were seen once. This specimen was whole blood, taken in connection with sensitization to the hapten diphenylcyclopropenone (DPC). The source of these receptors is a man between 18 and 35 years old with alopecia areata. Some clones in this sample may be carry-over from other donors' samples.

The chain joins TRBV6-5 to TRBJ2-5; D unresolved. This CDR3 comprises 14 residues. V was pared by 5 bases and J by 2 bases, with 12 bases between. The germline gives CDR1 MNHEY, CDR2 SVGAGI. The CDR3 coding sequence is TGTGCCAGCAGTAGGCAGTCCTTACAAGAGACCCAGTACTTC. Its protein product is CASSRQSLQETQYF.

Turning to this clonotype: Since a much larger clone is just one base distant, this may be a read error. The rearrangement uses TRBV4-1 and TRBJ2-7; D may be TRBD1 or TRBD2 (5 bases each). Trimming took 5 bases from V and 2 from J, leaving 13 bases between them. The CDR3 sequence is 14 residues long. CDR1 and CDR2 (germline): MGHRA, YSYEKL. Written as DNA, the CDR3 is TGCGCCAGCAGCTACCCGGGACGGGCCTACGAGCAGTACTTC. It codes for CASSYPGRAYEQYF.

The J gene is TRBJ2-3, the V gene TRBV28, with 9 positions matching TRBD1. The CDR3 length is 14 residues. The germline gives CDR1 MDHEN, CDR2 SYDVKM. Trimming removed 3 bases from V and 3 bases from J; junction bases left unmatched: 1. The CDR3 region has the DNA TGTGCCAGCAGTTTCGACAGGGGGACAGATACGCAGTATTTT. Translation: CASSFDRGTDTQYF.

The chain is built from TRBV11-2 and TRBJ2-3; 11 bases match TRBD2. Germline assignment: CDR1 SGHAT and CDR2 FQNNGV. This CDR3 comprises 16 residues. J was trimmed by 10 bases and V by 1 base; bases with no gene match: 10. The CDR3 here is CASSLVRLAGPTAQYF. The CDR3 DNA is TGTGCCAGCAGCTTAGTTAGACTAGCGGGGCCAACCGCGCAGTATTTT.

The rearrangement links TRBV7-9 to TRBJ2-5; tentative D call: TRBD1 (6 bases). This CDR3 spans 15 amino acids. Deletions cut 6 bases from V and 4 bases from J, with 18 bases between. CDR1 and CDR2 from the germline V gene are SEHNR and FQNEAQ (reference sequence). CDR3 DNA: TGTGCCAGCAGTTCCAGAAAAAGACAGGTAGAGACCCAGTACTTC. This gives the protein CASSSRKRQVETQYF.

This clonotype turned up a few times. This chain links TRBV3-1 with TRBJ2-4, with TRBD1 matching 8 bases. V was pared by 2 bases and J by 4 bases, with 10 bases of the junction left unmatched. Germline V gene lookup returns CDR1 LGHDT and CDR2 YNNKEL (reference sequence). The CDR3 is 17 residues long. Written as DNA, the CDR3 is TGTGCCAGCAGCCAACTAGCAGGGGGCTCGATAAAAAACATTCAGTACTTC. It translates to CASSQLAGGSIKNIQYF.

The chain combines TRBV12-5 with TRBJ1-4; a possible D gene is TRBD1 (5 bases). V was clipped by 2 bases and J by 7 bases, with 17 bases between them. CDR1 is LGHNT and CDR2 is FRNRAP in the germline V gene. This CDR3 spans 16 amino acids. DNA of the CDR3: TGTGCTAGTGGTTTGCTCCGGGGCCCGTGGAGTGAAAAACTGTTTTTT. Its protein product is CASGLLRGPWSEKLFF.

The CDR3: CASSLTGLAGEQYF. CDR3 DNA sequence: TGTGCCAGCAGCTTAACGGGACTAGCCGGCGAGCAGTACTTC. The chain has TRBV7-3 and TRBJ2-7, with 9 bases fitting TRBD2. V shed 0 bases, J shed 6 bases, and the junction held 3 bases outside the gene matches. The germline CDR1 and CDR2 sequences are SGHTA and FQGTGA. The CDR3 totals 14 residues.